This T cell receptor beta chain was documented in a study of high-grade serous ovarian cancer treatment subgroups. As for the study in general: Samples averaged approximately 13,000 reads and roughly 7,700 unique TCR beta rearrangements. Whole-study findings and limits: Tumors within one patient showed repertoire similarity of 0.11 to 0.79.

As to this clone: The antigen is unknown.

Tumor tissue was taken before any definitive surgery or chemotherapy was given. Sequencing used immunoSEQ multiplex PCR; TCRdb keeps in-frame clones, though not all of them. The sample has about 28,000 clones; around 84% are singletons. V lost 1 base and J lost 6; bases outside the gene matches: 8. The CDR3 sequence is 15 residues long. Per the germline V gene, CDR1 is SGHRS and CDR2 is YFSETQ. The sequenced sample was tumor tissue. V usage is TRBV5-1 and J usage is TRBJ2-7, with 9 bases aligning to TRBD1. This TCR derives from a human donor with high-grade serous ovarian cancer. The CDR3: CASSLSGATGGEQYF. Here the CDR3 DNA reads TGCGCCAGCAGCTTGTCCGGGGCGACAGGGGGCGAGCAGTACTTC.